The present T cell receptor (beta chain) was sequenced within a study of blood T cell repertoires in COVID-19. There are 18 residues in the CDR3. V trimming: 5 bases; J trimming: 7 bases; junction bases outside the gene matches: 20. From germline, CDR1 is SGHKS and CDR2 YYEKEE (reference sequence). Sequencing used immunoSEQ multiplex PCR; TCRdb keeps in-frame clones, though not all of them. The table records approximately 290,000 clones, 80% to 85% of them present only once. Sequenced sample: peripheral blood. This chain uses TRBV5-5 with TRBJ2-1, with TRBD2 identical over 8 bases. This clonotype was sampled from a person between 65 and 79 years old with COVID-19, enrolled during active disease. The CDR3, as DNA: TGTGCCAGCAGTTCCTTACTAGCGGACCGGGTAAGGAGGAATGAGCAGTTCTTC. It is translated as CASSSLLADRVRRNEQFF.